Listed here is a single TCR beta chain. Authors' analysis steps: Quantification of nucleated cells was approximated via reference gene primer amplification. TCRdb's table, derived via immunoSEQ multiplex PCR, lists solely in-frame clones and lacks some. That table supplies the V and J calls and clone size; D and trimming were determined from the DNA. In the table there are fewer than 350,000 clones, around 81% of which are singletons. The sample belongs to a study of blood T cell repertoires in COVID-19. Overall study context: PBMCs, B-cell-depleted T cells, or T cells were the source of the cDNA or gDNA that made up the material.

The ends lost 8 bases at V and 0 bases at J; junction bases unmatched: 14. The germline V gene has CDR1 LNHDA and CDR2 SQIVND (reference sequence). The CDR3 sequence is 18 residues long. The chain uses TRBV19 and TRBJ2-4; 9 positions match TRBD1. Sequencing was done on a sample of peripheral blood. The receptor was isolated from a woman aged 55 to 70 with active or convalescent COVID-19. The CDR3 region has the DNA TGTGCCAGTTCAACAGGGGGCAACACAGTTCTAGCCAAAAACATTCAGTACTTC. Translating it yields CASSTGGNTVLAKNIQYF.